This TCR beta chain was sequenced for a study of T-cell reconstitution after alpha-beta-depleted transplantation in children. This clonotype has a handful of counts. The TCRbeta library incorporated unique molecular identifiers. TCRdb itself ran the PCR reads through MiXCR, one entry per CDR3 protein. The table lists a few hundred thousand distinct CDR3 sequences, about 20% of them singletons, with 3.5% to 4% in the top ten. The receptor comes from a human donor who donated a stem cell graft to a child with acute myeloid leukemia. Sequenced here: PBMCs from the stem cell graft donor, sampled from the stem cell graft.

CDR3 coding DNA: TGCAGTGCATCAGATAACCAAGAGACCCAGTACTTC. It is translated as CSASDNQETQYF. This chain links TRBV20-1 with TRBJ2-5; the D is unclear. This CDR3 spans 12 amino acids. Between the trimmed V and J ends, which lost 6 bases and 0 bases, there was a span of 8 bases. The germline V gene has CDR1 DFQATT and CDR2 SNEGSKA (reference sequence).